This T cell receptor beta chain was sequenced in a study of shared clonotypes between healthy human individuals. Points on this clone: Its target is unknown. Within the sample, other DNA sequences also encode this same CDR3.

Study-wide findings and caveats: The low donor count limited represented genetic and exposure-history diversity. Rarefaction gave evidence that sorted-subset sequencing remained incomplete despite large depth.

Using immunoSEQ multiplex PCR, the repertoire was profiled, and TCRdb retains in-frame clones only, with some absent. The sample has approximately 700,000 clones, around 78% seen once; the top ten hold around 2%. The origin of this receptor is a woman in her 30s in good health. The source material was memory CD4+ T cells sorted from blood. As for subset: CD45RA-negative fraction.

In nucleotides, the CDR3 is TGCGCCAGCAGCTTGTCGTCCACTAAAGAGACCCAGTACTTC. This codes for CASSLSSTKETQYF. This chain links TRBV5-1 with TRBJ2-5; D call uncertain. CDR1 is SGHRS and CDR2 is YFSETQ in the germline V gene. Between the trimmed V and J ends, which lost 1 base and 3 bases, there was a span of 10 bases. This CDR3 is built from 14 residues.